This is a list of T cell receptor beta chains from one sample in a study of blood T cell repertoires in COVID-19. Sequenced by immunoSEQ multiplex PCR; TCRdb stores in-frame clones only, minus some. This sample has about 250,000 clones, with about 80% found just once. Sequencing was done on a sample of peripheral blood. The source of these receptors is a woman older than 75 with acute or convalescent COVID-19. CDR3s include the opening cysteine and the closing phenylalanine or tryptophan. A D gene is named only where the DNA matches it firmly. Clone sizes are given selectively: once, few, many, or a class where the clone is expanded.

CASSWGPSGQGKEQYF,TGTGCCAGCAGCTGGGGGCCATCGGGACAGGGAAAGGAGCAGTACTTC,TRBJ2-7,TRBV5-6,TRBD1,NA
CASMGSFLGGTDTQYF,TGCGCCAGCATGGGGTCCTTCTTAGGGGGCACAGATACGCAGTATTTT,TRBJ2-3,TRBV10-2,NA,NA
CASSLAGRDEQYF,TGTGCCAGCAGCTTAGCTGGGAGGGACGAGCAGTACTTC,TRBJ2-7,TRBV7-8,TRBD2,few
CASRTGQIATNEKLFF,TGTGCCAGCAGAACCGGACAAATTGCAACTAATGAAAAACTGTTTTTT,TRBJ1-4,TRBV6-6,NA,NA
CASSLASGLDTQYF,TGTGCCAGCAGCTTAGCGTCAGGGTTAGATACGCAGTATTTT,TRBJ2-3,TRBV7-7,NA,NA
CASSMTPDYNSPLHF,TGTGCCAGCAGCATGACACCTGACTATAATTCACCCCTCCACTTT,TRBJ1-6,TRBV5-6,NA,NA
CASSLQGGLAYEQYF,TGCGCCAGCAGCTTACAGGGGGGACTAGCTTACGAGCAGTACTTC,TRBJ2-7,TRBV5-1,NA,NA
CASTHRGTNYGYTF,TGTGCCAGCACCCACCGGGGGACTAACTATGGCTACACCTTC,TRBJ1-2,TRBV5-5,NA,NA
CASSIRREGPYEQYF,TGTGCCAGTAGTATTAGGAGGGAGGGCCCCTACGAGCAGTACTTC,TRBJ2-7,TRBV19,TRBD2,NA
CSAAPPGYGYTF,TGCAGCGCCGCACCCCCAGGCTATGGCTACACCTTC,TRBJ1-2,TRBV29-1,NA,NA
CASRLSGALTDTQYF,TGTGCCAGTAGACTTAGCGGGGCACTCACAGATACGCAGTATTTT,TRBJ2-3,TRBV7-2,TRBD2,NA
CSVAPGGYYEQYF,TGCAGCGTAGCTCCGGGGGGGTACTACGAGCAGTACTTC,TRBJ2-7,TRBV29-1,TRBD2,NA
CASSPPGQETQYF,TGTGCCAGCAGCCCGCCAGGCCAAGAGACCCAGTACTTC,TRBJ2-5,TRBV5-4,NA,NA
CASSLGTDGQPQHF,TGTGCCAGCTCCCTAGGGACAGACGGTCAGCCCCAGCATTTT,TRBJ1-5,TRBV18,TRBD1,once
CASSRGDTQYF,TGCGCCAGCAGCCGCGGGGATACGCAGTATTTT,TRBJ2-3,TRBV5-1,NA,NA
CASRDGTGNHTEAFF,TGTGCCAGCAGAGACGGGACAGGGAATCACACTGAAGCTTTCTTT,TRBJ1-1,TRBV2,TRBD1,NA
CASSSQGFTEAFF,TGTGCCAGCAGTTCACAGGGTTTCACTGAAGCTTTCTTT,TRBJ1-1,TRBV27,NA,NA